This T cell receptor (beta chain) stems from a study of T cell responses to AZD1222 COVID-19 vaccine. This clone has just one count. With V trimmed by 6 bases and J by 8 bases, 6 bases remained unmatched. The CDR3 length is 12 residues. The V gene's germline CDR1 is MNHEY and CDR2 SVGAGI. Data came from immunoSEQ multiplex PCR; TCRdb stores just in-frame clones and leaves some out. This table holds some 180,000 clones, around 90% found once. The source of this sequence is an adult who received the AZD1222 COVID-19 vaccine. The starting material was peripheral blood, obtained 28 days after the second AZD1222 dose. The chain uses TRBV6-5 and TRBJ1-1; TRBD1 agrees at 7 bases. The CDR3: CASSRQGTEAFF. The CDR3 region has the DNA TGTGCCAGCAGCCGACAGGGCACCGAAGCTTTCTTT.